Here is one TCR beta chain with its context. This clonotype has ten or more counts. What this receptor recognizes is not known. No base quality values were provided; no much bigger clone lies one nucleotide off. This sample is part of a study of CD8 T cells in ankylosing spondylitis listed by TCRdb under 2017. At the level of the whole study: To find TCR variants linked to disease, the study profiled T cell receptor beta repertoires in ankylosing spondylitis patients and healthy donors. The full study cohort was made up of about 25 ankylosing spondylitis patients and roughly 100 healthy donors. Peripheral blood was sampled, and synovial fluid was also collected from ankylosing spondylitis patients. Findings and caveats that apply to the study as a whole: According to the report, matched synovial fluid samples from ankylosing spondylitis patients were significantly enriched for the disease-linked clones. A TCR beta motif of several highly homologous amino acid variants appeared characteristic of blood from ankylosing spondylitis patients. In peripheral blood, the disease-linked clones were found at relatively low frequencies and had a CD8+ phenotype. Some motif variants had previously been reported in the synovial fluid and blood of reactive arthritis patients, which suggests shared mechanisms of disease initiation.

Sequenced using an Illumina HiSeq 2500. Quantitative 5'-RACE with molecular barcodes was the method used to prepare the TCR beta libraries. The original methods were these. Disease-linked TCR variants were identified with a new computational method built on a probabilistic model of VDJ rearrangement. TCRdb reworked the public reads: Q25 trimming with fastp, MiXCR clone assembly, productive beta chains retained. All rows with the same CDR3 protein become a single entry with the most common DNA and genes. Clone size and V and J calls follow TCRdb, not the original study. This sample holds 180,000 or so distinct CDR3 sequences; 9.5% to 13% were observed only once. The ten largest clones capture roughly 28% of the sample. The CDR3 sequence holds 15 residues, the cysteine and phenylalanine included. CDR3 DNA is the only sequence kept; it has 45 bases, read in frame from the first base. The junction shows trimming of 3 bases on V and 9 bases on J, plus 21 bases between the germline ends. CDR1 and CDR2, looked up from the germline V gene, are SQVTM and ANQGSEA.

The chain joins TRBV29-1 to TRBJ2-1, and the D gene may be TRBD2, 7 bases matching. Source material: blood, either unsorted or a sorted T cell fraction (not recorded which). The clonotype originates from a male donor with ankylosing spondylitis or in good health (not recorded which). The DNA sequence reads TGCAGCGTTGATAGGTGGGAGGGGGTTCGTGGTGAGCAGTTCTTC. This sequence encodes CSVDRWEGVRGEQFF.